These 23 T cell receptor beta chains originate from one sample sequenced in a study of molecular identifiers for immune sequencing clone quantification. TCRdb redid the calling of the PCR reads with MiXCR, one entry per CDR3 protein. The table includes around 470,000 distinct CDR3 sequences, approximately 25% detected once. The specimen sequenced was naive CD8+ T cells from blood, with Jurkat cell RNA spiked in. The subset here: FACS-sorted CD8+CD4-CCR7+CD45RA+ naive T cells. The source is a human donor in good health. Some libraries in this study had Jurkat cell RNA spiked in.

This clonotype has a count of ten or more. In DNA form, the CDR3 reads TGCAGCGTTGAAGTGACTGGAAACACCATATATTTT. Encoded protein: CSVEVTGNTIYF. The chain links TRBV29-1 to TRBJ1-3; no clear D. The CDR3 runs 12 residues. The V end lost 1 base, the J end lost 2 bases, and 3 bases lay between the germline ends. Germline CDR1 reads SQVTM; CDR2 reads ANQGSEA. Full variable domain (rest looked up from reference TRBV29-1 and TRBJ1-3): SAVISQKPSRDICQRGTSLTIQCQVDSQVTMMFWYRQQPGQSLTLIATANQGSEATYESGFVIDKFPISRPNLTFSTLTVSNMSPEDSSIYLCSVEVTGNTIYFGEGSWLTVV.

Regarding this clonotype: One end of the junction fails to match germline, which may point to a read error. The rearrangement uses TRBV7-2 and TRBJ2-1; D gene unclear. The CDR3 consists of 15 residues. Looked up from germline, CDR1 is SGHTA and CDR2 is FQGNSA. The CDR3 DNA reads as TGTGCCCGCATGCCCTGGCCAAACTCCTACAATGAGCCGTTCTTC. Its protein is CARMPWPNSYNEPFF.

Many counts were recorded for this clonotype. The J gene is TRBJ2-2, the V gene TRBV7-2, with D unresolved. Germline V lookup: CDR1 SGHTA, CDR2 FQGNSA. The CDR3 is made up of 12 amino acids. The V end lost 10 bases, the J end lost 2 bases, and 8 bases lay between the germline ends. The CDR3 coding sequence is TGTGCCATAGGACCTAACACCGGGGAGCTGTTTTTT. Its translation: CAIGPNTGELFF.

The V call is TRBV30, the J call TRBJ2-2; D gene unclear. Trimming took 4 bases from V and 0 from J, leaving 6 bases between them. The CDR3 has 13 residues. The germline gives CDR1 GTSNPN, CDR2 SVGIG (reference sequence). CDR3 amino acids: CAWNRANTGELFF. DNA for the CDR3: TGTGCCTGGAATAGGGCGAACACCGGGGAGCTGTTTTTT.

The chain couples TRBV7-2 to TRBJ2-2; D may match TRBD1 or TRBD2 (5 bases each). V lost 5 bases to trimming and J lost 7 bases, with 20 bases between them. Germline V lookup: CDR1 SGHTA, CDR2 FQGNSA. The CDR3 runs 16 residues. CDR3 protein: CASSPADGAENGELFF. The CDR3 DNA follows: TGTGCCAGCAGCCCCGCCGACGGGGCCGAAAACGGGGAGCTGTTTTTT.

This clonotype has ten or more counts. The gene calls are TRBV27 and TRBJ2-7; D is perhaps TRBD1 or TRBD2 (5 bases each). V gave up 2 bases and J gave up 6 bases, with 11 bases separating them. Germline CDR1 is MNHEY and CDR2 is SMNVEV (reference sequence). This CDR3 is 13 amino acids long. CDR3 amino acids: CASSLGGPGEQYF. For the CDR3, the DNA is TGTGCCAGCAGTTTAGGGGGTCCCGGCGAGCAGTACTTC.

This clonotype showed up many times. V usage is TRBV12-3 or TRBV12-4 and J usage is TRBJ1-5; 8 bases align to TRBD1. CDR3 length equals 15 residues. V trimming: 6 bases; J trimming: 6 bases; junction bases outside the gene matches: 10. The CDR3 DNA reads as TGTGCCAGCAGCCCTGGACAGGGAGGGATTCAGCCCCAGCATTTT. It codes for CASSPGQGGIQPQHF.

This clonotype was recorded at least ten times. The chain carries TRBV18 and TRBJ1-1; D remains ambiguous. There are 16 residues in the CDR3. CDR1 KGHSH and CDR2 LQKENI come from the germline V gene. Trimming removed 2 bases from V and 0 bases from J, with 13 bases in between. The CDR3 nucleotides read TGTGCCAGCTCACCAAAGATGGCAGAGATGAACACTGAAGCTTTCTTT. It translates to CASSPKMAEMNTEAFF. Looking up the rest from reference TRBV18 and TRBJ1-1 gives the full variable domain: NAGVMQNPRHLVRRRGQEARLRCSPMKGHSHVYWYRQLPEEGLKFMVYLQKENIIDESGMPKERFSAEFPKEGPSILRIQQVVRGDSAAYFCASSPKMAEMNTEAFFGQGTRLTVV.

This clonotype was seen ten or more times. The J gene is TRBJ2-7, the V gene TRBV28; TRBD1 aligns across 7 bases. CDR3 length: 14 amino acids. Trimming took 6 bases from V and 3 from J; bases not matched to a gene: 8. In germline, CDR1 is MDHEN, CDR2 SYDVKM. The CDR3, as DNA: TGTGCCAGCAGCGTGAGGGGACAGCACTACGAGCAGTACTTC. Translating gives CASSVRGQHYEQYF.

This clonotype has at least ten counts. The chain joins TRBV25-1 to TRBJ1-1, with D maybe TRBD1 (5 bases). The ends were cut back, 11 bases at V and 5 bases at J, with 18 bases in the middle. CDR3 length: 13 amino acids. CDR1 MGHDK and CDR2 SYGVNS come from the germline V gene. Written as DNA, the CDR3 is TGTGCCCGCCGGGGAGGAGGGGAAACTGAAGCTTTCTTT. This codes for CARRGGGETEAFF. The variable domain in full, with the rest retrieved from reference TRBV25-1 and TRBJ1-1, is EADIYQTPRYLVIGTGKKITLECSQTMGHDKMYWYQQDPGMELHLIHYSYGVNSTEKGDLSSESTVSRIRTEHFPLTLESARPSHTSQYLCARRGGGETEAFFGQGTRLTVV.

On this clonotype itself: Just one base apart from a much larger clone, this may be a read error. V usage is TRBV6-5 and J usage is TRBJ2-1; D is perhaps TRBD1 (6 bases). This CDR3 region has 14 residues. Germline-derived CDR1 and CDR2 are MNHEY and SVGAGI. This CDR3 reads CASSLQGSYSEQFF. CDR3 in DNA: TGTGCCAGCAGTTTACAGGGTTCCTACAGTGAGCAGTTCTTC.

This clonotype appeared a few times. V usage is TRBV28 and J usage is TRBJ1-4; the match to TRBD1 covers 7 bases. CDR3 length: 16 residues. The V gene's germline CDR1 is MDHEN and CDR2 SYDVKM. With V trimmed by 5 bases and J by 0 bases, 6 bases remained unmatched. CDR3 sequence: CASSPRDRATNEKLFF. As DNA, the CDR3 is TGTGCCAGCAGTCCGCGGGACAGAGCAACTAATGAAAAACTGTTTTTT.

Only a few counts were recorded for this clonotype. The chain links TRBV6-1 to TRBJ2-3, with unresolved D. The CDR3 is 14 residues long. V lost 5 bases and J lost 1, with 10 bases in between. Germline loops: CDR1 MNHNS, CDR2 SASEGT. DNA for the CDR3: TGTGCCAGCAGTCCAGGCCATGGCACAGATACGCAGTATTTT. Amino acids: CASSPGHGTDTQYF.

This clonotype occurred a few times. This sequence joins TRBV14 and TRBJ1-2, with D perhaps matching TRBD1 (5 bases). This CDR3 is built from 15 residues. Germline V gene data show CDR1 as SGHDN and CDR2 as FVKESK. V was cut by 3 bases and J by 5 bases, with 16 bases left in between. The CDR3 DNA sequence: TGTGCCAGCAGCCAGAATGGGGCCAGCCGTTATGGCTACACCTTC. This gives the protein CASSQNGASRYGYTF.

The chain recombines TRBV9 with TRBJ1-5; 12 bases agree with TRBD1. Germline V gene data show CDR1 as SGDLS and CDR2 as YYNGEE. With 0 bases clipped from V and 6 bases from J, the junction kept 10 bases outside the gene matches. The CDR3 is 18 residues long. DNA for the CDR3: TGTGCCAGCAGCGTAGAAGAACCGGGACAGGGGGCTTCTCAGCCCCAGCATTTT. This gives the protein CASSVEEPGQGASQPQHF.

This clonotype was seen only a few times. The V and J genes are TRBV27 and TRBJ1-4, with TRBD1 identical over 8 bases. The CDR3 loop spans 14 amino acids. Germline values: CDR1 MNHEY, CDR2 SMNVEV (reference sequence). V lost 6 bases to trimming and J lost 7 bases; unmatched junction nucleotides: 7. The CDR3 DNA reads TGTGCCAGCAGGTCAGGGGGCAGTGGTGAAAAACTGTTTTTT. Translated, it gives CASRSGGSGEKLFF.

The chain recombines TRBV11-2 with TRBJ1-1, with a possible D match to TRBD1 (6 bases). The CDR3 has 14 residues. Germline V gene data show CDR1 as SGHAT and CDR2 as FQNNGV. The ends were cut back, 0 bases at V and 4 bases at J, with 9 bases in the middle. In DNA form, the CDR3 reads TGTGCCAGCAGCTTAGACGGGGGCGGCACTGAAGCTTTCTTT. Its translation: CASSLDGGGTEAFF. The variable domain in full, completed from reference TRBV11-2 and TRBJ1-1, reads EAGVAQSPRYKIIEKRQSVAFWCNPISGHATLYWYQQILGQGPKLLIQFQNNGVVDDSQLPKDRFSAERLKGVDSTLKIQPAKLEDSAVYLCASSLDGGGTEAFFGQGTRLTVV.

With respect to this clonotype: The conserved phenylalanine or tryptophan normally closing the CDR3 is absent here, so this likely arose from a read error. The chain couples TRBV28 to TRBJ1-3; no clear D. This CDR3 is built from 15 residues. CDR1 and CDR2 (germline): MDHEN, SYDVKM. Trimming stripped 6 bases from V and 0 bases from J, with 12 bases between. CDR3: CASREIGYSGNTIYC. In DNA, the CDR3 is TGTGCCAGCAGAGAGATAGGGTACTCTGGAAACACCATATATTGT.

This clonotype was seen a few times. The chain is built from TRBV7-8 and TRBJ2-3; TRBD2 aligns across 12 bases. The CDR3 is made up of 16 amino acids. Trimming removed 2 bases from V and 2 bases from J; junction bases left unmatched: 2. Germline V CDR1 and CDR2: SGHVS, FQNEAQ. In DNA form, the CDR3 reads TGTGCCAGCAGCTTACTAGCGGGGGGGGCCACAGATACGCAGTATTTT. Protein sequence: CASSLLAGGATDTQYF.

This clonotype was found many times. This rearrangement joins TRBV4-1 to TRBJ1-5; D call uncertain. The CDR3 totals 14 residues. Trimming shortened V by 1 base and J by 4 bases, and 8 bases separated the two germline ends. From germline, CDR1 is MGHRA and CDR2 YSYEKL. CDR3 in amino acids: CASSQAAGNQPQHF. The CDR3 DNA follows: TGCGCCAGCAGCCAAGCGGCCGGGAATCAGCCCCAGCATTTT.

This clonotype appeared many times. V gene TRBV12-3 or TRBV12-4 combines with J gene TRBJ1-1; D is uncertain. The CDR3 is 13 amino acids. Trimming removed 6 bases from V and 0 bases from J, with 8 bases in between. CDR3 sequence reads: CASSWEVNTEAFF. CDR3 sequence (DNA): TGTGCCAGCAGCTGGGAAGTGAACACTGAAGCTTTCTTT.

This clonotype was recorded many times. The chain employs TRBV9 and TRBJ1-1, with D possibly being TRBD1 (5 bases). The germline gives CDR1 SGDLS, CDR2 YYNGEE. This CDR3 is 14 amino acids long. Trimming took off 0 bases at V and 4 bases at J, with 10 bases between the two ends. Written as DNA, the CDR3 is TGTGCCAGCAGCGTAGAGGGGTTGGGCACTGAAGCTTTCTTT. It is translated as CASSVEGLGTEAFF.

The CDR3 spells CASSFWGGLAGVPNEQFF. DNA for the CDR3: TGTGCCAGCAGCTTTTGGGGGGGCCTAGCGGGGGTCCCCAATGAGCAGTTCTTC. V and J are TRBV7-2 and TRBJ2-1; 10 bases fit TRBD2. Germline CDR1 is SGHTA and CDR2 is FQGNSA. CDR3 size: 18 residues. After removal of 3 bases from V and 6 bases from J, the junction contained 14 bases not matched to a gene.